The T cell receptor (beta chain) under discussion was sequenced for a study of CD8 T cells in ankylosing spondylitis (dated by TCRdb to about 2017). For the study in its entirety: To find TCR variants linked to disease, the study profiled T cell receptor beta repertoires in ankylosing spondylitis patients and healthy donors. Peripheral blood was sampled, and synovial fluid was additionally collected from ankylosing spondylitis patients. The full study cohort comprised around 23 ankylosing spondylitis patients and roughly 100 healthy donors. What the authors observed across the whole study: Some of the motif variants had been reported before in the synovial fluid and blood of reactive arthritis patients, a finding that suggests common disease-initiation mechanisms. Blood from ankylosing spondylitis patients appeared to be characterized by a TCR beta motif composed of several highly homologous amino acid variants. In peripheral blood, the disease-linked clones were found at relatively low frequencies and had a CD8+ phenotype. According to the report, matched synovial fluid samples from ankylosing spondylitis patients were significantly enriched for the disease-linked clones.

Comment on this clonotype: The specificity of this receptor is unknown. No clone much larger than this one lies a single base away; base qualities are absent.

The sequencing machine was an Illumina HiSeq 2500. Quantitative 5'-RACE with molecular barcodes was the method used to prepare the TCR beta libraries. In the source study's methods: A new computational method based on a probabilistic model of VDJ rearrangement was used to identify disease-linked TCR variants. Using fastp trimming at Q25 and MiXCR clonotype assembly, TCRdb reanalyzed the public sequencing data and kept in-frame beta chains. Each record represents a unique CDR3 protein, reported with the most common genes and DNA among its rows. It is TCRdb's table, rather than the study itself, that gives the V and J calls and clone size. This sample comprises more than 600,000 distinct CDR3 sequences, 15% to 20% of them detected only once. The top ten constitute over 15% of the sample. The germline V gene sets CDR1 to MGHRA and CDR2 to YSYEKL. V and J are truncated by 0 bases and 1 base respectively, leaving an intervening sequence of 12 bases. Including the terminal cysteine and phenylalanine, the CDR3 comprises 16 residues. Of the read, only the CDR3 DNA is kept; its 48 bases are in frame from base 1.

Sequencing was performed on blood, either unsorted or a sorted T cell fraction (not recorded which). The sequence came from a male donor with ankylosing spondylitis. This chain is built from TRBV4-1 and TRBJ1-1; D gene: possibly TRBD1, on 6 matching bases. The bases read TGCGCCAGCAGCCAAGATCCCCTGACAGGGAACACTGAAGCTTTCTTT. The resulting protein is CASSQDPLTGNTEAFF.